The 14 T cell receptor beta chains given below trace back to one sample, sequenced in a study of T cell repertoires in cytomegalovirus infection. TCRdb itself ran the reads through MiXCR, one entry per CDR3 protein. The sample has hundreds of thousands of distinct CDR3 sequences, 25% to 40% seen once. The sample consisted of PBMCs. Source of these receptors: a human donor in good health (CMV status not recorded). Some clones in this sample may be carry-over from other donors' samples.

The CDR3 is CASSLYGGPSYEQYF. The CDR3 DNA is TGTGCCAGCAGCTTGTACGGTGGACCCTCCTACGAGCAGTACTTC. The chain couples TRBV5-8 to TRBJ2-7; D is unclear. This CDR3 region has 15 residues. Trimming pared 1 base from V and 0 bases from J, leaving 11 bases between. Per germline, CDR1 SGHTS and CDR2 YDEGEE.

This clonotype was detected a few times. The chain has TRBV7-9 and TRBJ2-3, with 10 bases lining up with TRBD2. CDR3 length equals 15 residues. Trimming at V came to 6 bases and at J to 7 bases, leaving 10 bases not matched to a gene. CDR1 and CDR2 from the germline V gene are SEHNR and FQNEAQ (reference sequence). CDR3 in amino acids: CASRPGAGGPNTQYF. Here the CDR3 DNA reads TGTGCCAGCAGACCCGGAGCGGGGGGGCCGAATACGCAGTATTTT.

As concerns this clonotype: The junction departs from the called germline gene at one end, perhaps through a read error. The V and J genes are TRBV7-2 and TRBJ1-6, with D perhaps TRBD1 (6 bases). CDR1 and CDR2 (germline): SGHTA, FQGNSA. The CDR3 spans 15 residues. The CDR3 DNA follows: TGTGCCAGCAGCTTCTCTCGGGGGCATAATTCACCCCGCAACTTT. This sequence encodes CASSFSRGHNSPRNF.

This clonotype was detected only a few times. In DNA form, the CDR3 reads TGTGCCAGCGGGCCGAACACCATATATTTT. This encodes CASGPNTIYF. The chain uses TRBV19 and TRBJ1-3; D remains unclear. CDR1 LNHDA and CDR2 SQIVND come from the germline V gene (reference sequence). The CDR3 extends over 10 amino acids. Trimming shortened V by 9 bases and J by 7 bases, and 7 bases separated the two germline ends.

The CDR3 here is CSARRQIYGYTF. CDR3 coding DNA: TGCAGTGCTAGAAGACAGATCTATGGCTACACCTTC. The genes are TRBV20-1 and TRBJ1-2, with a tentative D call TRBD1 (5 bases). V was shortened by 2 bases and J by 4 bases, with 8 bases between the two germline ends. Per the germline V gene, CDR1 is DFQATT and CDR2 is SNEGSKA (reference sequence). This CDR3 has 12 residues.

This clonotype has a handful of counts. The rearrangement joins TRBV25-1 to TRBJ2-1; D gene uncertain. This CDR3 comprises 15 residues. V was shortened by 2 bases and J by 0 bases, with 8 bases between the two germline ends. Germline assignment: CDR1 MGHDK and CDR2 SYGVNS. CDR3 coding DNA: TGTGCCAGCAGTGAAAGGACCTACTCCTACAATGAGCAGTTCTTC. Its translation is CASSERTYSYNEQFF.

This chain connects TRBV6-2 or TRBV6-3 to TRBJ1-2, with 7 bases fitting TRBD1. Trimming removed 5 bases from V and 4 bases from J; junction bases left unmatched: 7. This CDR3 spans 14 amino acids. Germline CDR1 MNHEY, CDR2 SVGEGT. CDR3 amino acids: CASSPRGSVYGYTF. CDR3 nucleotide sequence: TGTGCCAGCAGTCCCAGGGGGAGTGTCTATGGCTACACCTTC.

CDR3 DNA: TGTGCCACCAGCGCCGGACTGGGGGGTGAAGCTTTCTTT. It translates to CATSAGLGGEAFF. The J gene is TRBJ1-1, the V gene TRBV24-1; possible D gene TRBD1, 5 bases. The CDR3 is 13 residues long. With 7 bases removed from V and 7 bases from J, the gap between germline ends came to 15 bases. Germline CDR1 and CDR2: KGHDR and SFDVKD.

The rearrangement uses TRBV7-9 and TRBJ2-5; TRBD1 is a possible D gene (5 bases). The V gene's germline CDR1 is SEHNR and CDR2 FQNEAQ (reference sequence). Trimming left V 2 bases short and J 1 base short, with 14 bases between. The CDR3 totals 16 residues. This CDR3 reads CASSLPPDTIQETQYF. In DNA, the CDR3 is TGTGCCAGCAGCTTACCCCCGGACACTATCCAAGAGACCCAGTACTTC.

The rearrangement joins TRBV5-6 to TRBJ2-3, with TRBD2 identical over 10 bases. V trimming: 2 bases; J trimming: 0 bases; junction bases outside the gene matches: 3. Germline V gene sequence: CDR1 SGHDT, CDR2 YYEEEE. CDR3 length: 16 residues. The CDR3 DNA is TGTGCCAGCAGCTTTGGACTAGCGGAAAGCACAGATACGCAGTATTTT. This translates into CASSFGLAESTDTQYF.

This clonotype was recorded a few times. V and J are TRBV11-2 and TRBJ2-1; the match to TRBD1 covers 7 bases. V was pared by 0 bases and J by 9 bases, with 5 bases of the junction left unmatched. Germline values: CDR1 SGHAT, CDR2 FQNNGV. The CDR3 contains 14 residues. As DNA, the CDR3 is TGTGCCAGCAGCTTAGAGAAAGGGGGCTTTGAGCAGTTCTTC. Its protein product is CASSLEKGGFEQFF.

The genes are TRBV28 and TRBJ1-2, with a tentative D call TRBD1 (6 bases). From germline, CDR1 is MDHEN and CDR2 SYDVKM. The CDR3 sequence is 13 residues long. V gave up 1 base and J gave up 5 bases, with 8 bases separating them. CDR3 in DNA: TGTGCCAGCAGTTTATTGGGGGCTTATGGCTACACCTTC. Residues: CASSLLGAYGYTF.

This chain links TRBV27 with TRBJ2-2; TRBD1 aligns across 8 bases. Germline loops: CDR1 MNHEY, CDR2 SMNVEV (reference sequence). With 2 bases clipped from V and 7 bases from J, the junction kept 3 bases outside the gene matches. The CDR3 extends over 14 amino acids. The CDR3 bases are TGTGCCAGCAGTTTAGGACAGGGTGTCGGGGAGCTGTTTTTT. It codes for CASSLGQGVGELFF.

This chain uses TRBV27 with TRBJ1-6, with TRBD1 identical over 10 bases. Germline assignment: CDR1 MNHEY and CDR2 SMNVEV (reference sequence). The CDR3 loop spans 15 amino acids. V was clipped by 2 bases and J by 15 bases; unmatched bases: 10. CDR3 coding DNA: TGTGCCAGCAGTTTAGGACAGGGGGTACTCACGGGCCTCCACTTT. Amino acid sequence: CASSLGQGVLTGLHF.